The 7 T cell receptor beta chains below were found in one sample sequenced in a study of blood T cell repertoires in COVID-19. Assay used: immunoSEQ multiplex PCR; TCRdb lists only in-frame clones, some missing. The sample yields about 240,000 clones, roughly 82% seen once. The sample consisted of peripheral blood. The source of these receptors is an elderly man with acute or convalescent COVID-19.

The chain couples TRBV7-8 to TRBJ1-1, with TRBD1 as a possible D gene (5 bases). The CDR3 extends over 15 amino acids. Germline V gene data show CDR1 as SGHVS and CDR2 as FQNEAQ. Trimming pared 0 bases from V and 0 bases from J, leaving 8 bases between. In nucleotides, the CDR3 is TGTGCCAGCAGCTTAGCAGGGGCCCTGAACACTGAAGCTTTCTTT. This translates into CASSLAGALNTEAFF.

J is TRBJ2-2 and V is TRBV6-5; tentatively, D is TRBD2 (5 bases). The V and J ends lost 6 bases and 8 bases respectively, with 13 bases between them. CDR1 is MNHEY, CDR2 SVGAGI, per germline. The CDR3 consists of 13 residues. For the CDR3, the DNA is TGTGCCAGCAGCTACACTAGAGCTGGGGAGCTGTTTTTT. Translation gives CASSYTRAGELFF.

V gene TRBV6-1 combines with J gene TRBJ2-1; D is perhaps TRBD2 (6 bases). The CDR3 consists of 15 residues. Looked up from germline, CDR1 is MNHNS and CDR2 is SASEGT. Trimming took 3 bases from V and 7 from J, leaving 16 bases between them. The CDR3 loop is CASSDPSSGSNEQFF. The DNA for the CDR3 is TGTGCCAGCAGTGACCCCTCTTCCGGGAGTAATGAGCAGTTCTTC.

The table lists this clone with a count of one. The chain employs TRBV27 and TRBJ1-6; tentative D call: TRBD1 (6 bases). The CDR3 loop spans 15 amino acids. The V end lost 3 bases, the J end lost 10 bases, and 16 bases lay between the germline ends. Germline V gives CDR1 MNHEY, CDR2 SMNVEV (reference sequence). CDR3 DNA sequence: TGTGCCAGCAGTTTGAGCAGGGGCCCCGGATCACCCCTCCACTTT. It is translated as CASSLSRGPGSPLHF.

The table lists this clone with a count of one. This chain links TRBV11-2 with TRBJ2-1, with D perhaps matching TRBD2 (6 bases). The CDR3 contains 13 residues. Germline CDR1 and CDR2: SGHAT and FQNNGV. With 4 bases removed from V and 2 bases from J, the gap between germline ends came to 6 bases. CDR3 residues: CASSSSAYNEQFF. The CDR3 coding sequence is TGTGCCAGCAGCTCTAGCGCCTACAATGAGCAGTTCTTC. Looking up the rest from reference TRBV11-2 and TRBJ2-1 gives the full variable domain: EAGVAQSPRYKIIEKRQSVAFWCNPISGHATLYWYQQILGQGPKLLIQFQNNGVVDDSQLPKDRFSAERLKGVDSTLKIQPAKLEDSAVYLCASSSSAYNEQFFGPGTRLTVL.

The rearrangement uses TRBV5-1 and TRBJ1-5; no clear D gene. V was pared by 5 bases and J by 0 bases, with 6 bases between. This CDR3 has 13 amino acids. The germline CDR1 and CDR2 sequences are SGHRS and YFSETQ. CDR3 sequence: CASSSDSNQPQHF. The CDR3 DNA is TGCGCCAGCAGTAGCGATAGCAATCAGCCCCAGCATTTT. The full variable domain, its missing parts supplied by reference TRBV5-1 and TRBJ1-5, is KAGVTQTPRYLIKTRGQQVTLSCSPISGHRSVSWYQQTPGQGLQFLFEYFSETQRNKGNFPGRFSGRQFSNSRSEMNVSTLELGDSALYLCASSSDSNQPQHFGDGTRLSIL.

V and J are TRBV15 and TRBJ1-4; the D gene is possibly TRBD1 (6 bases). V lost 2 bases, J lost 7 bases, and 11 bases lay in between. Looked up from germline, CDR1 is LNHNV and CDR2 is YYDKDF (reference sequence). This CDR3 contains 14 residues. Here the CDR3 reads CATSRQGQGEKLFF. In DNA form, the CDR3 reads TGTGCCACCAGCAGACAGGGGCAGGGTGAAAAACTGTTTTTT.